The 27 T cell receptor beta chains presented below share a single source sample, sequenced in a study of blood T cell repertoires in COVID-19. Sequencing was performed with immunoSEQ multiplex PCR; in TCRdb, only in-frame clones are kept and a portion is missing. Of 89,000 or so clones in the sample, more than 70% were seen once. The material sequenced was peripheral blood. The receptors come from a man between 50 and 59 years old with active COVID-19.

The gene calls are TRBV27 and TRBJ2-1; unclear D gene. Germline values: CDR1 MNHEY, CDR2 SMNVEV (reference sequence). The CDR3 is made up of 11 amino acids. V lost 8 bases and J 8 bases, leaving 10 bases between the germline ends. The CDR3 here is CASVGSDEQFF. The CDR3 DNA reads TGTGCCAGCGTTGGAAGCGATGAGCAGTTCTTC.

This chain links TRBV5-1 with TRBJ1-5; D is possibly TRBD1 (6 bases). The CDR3 extends over 17 amino acids. V shed 7 bases and J shed 0 bases, with 20 bases lying between them. From germline, CDR1 is SGHRS and CDR2 YFSETQ. CDR3 region: CASAPGSGQDSNQPQHF. The CDR3 DNA is TGCGCCAGCGCCCCTGGGTCGGGACAAGATAGCAATCAGCCCCAGCATTTT. Filled out from reference TRBV5-1 and TRBJ1-5, the complete variable domain reads KAGVTQTPRYLIKTRGQQVTLSCSPISGHRSVSWYQQTPGQGLQFLFEYFSETQRNKGNFPGRFSGRQFSNSRSEMNVSTLELGDSALYLCASAPGSGQDSNQPQHFGDGTRLSIL.

This rearrangement joins TRBV5-6 to TRBJ2-1; possible D gene TRBD1, 6 bases. Between the trimmed V and J ends, which lost 1 base and 7 bases, there was a span of 12 bases. CDR3 length equals 14 residues. From germline, CDR1 is SGHDT and CDR2 YYEEEE. CDR3 coding DNA: TGTGCCAGCAGCTTGTCAGGGGTGGGGAATGAGCAGTTCTTC. It is translated as CASSLSGVGNEQFF.

Here the CDR3 reads CASSLAGVMNEQFF. For the CDR3, the DNA is TGTGCCAGCAGTTTAGCGGGAGTAATGAATGAGCAGTTCTTC. The rearrangement joins TRBV27 to TRBJ2-1; 7 nucleotides agree with TRBD2. The J segment lost 7 bases and the V segment lost 2 bases, leaving 5 bases of the junction unmatched. Per the germline V gene, CDR1 is MNHEY and CDR2 is SMNVEV (reference sequence). The CDR3 consists of 14 residues.

The chain has TRBV5-5 and TRBJ1-3; 7 positions agree with TRBD1. This CDR3 region has 16 residues. Germline assignment: CDR1 SGHKS and CDR2 YYEKEE (reference sequence). The V and J ends lost 3 bases and 2 bases, in that order; junction bases with no gene match: 8. CDR3 loop: CASSSTDRATGNTIYF. As DNA, the CDR3 is TGTGCCAGCAGCTCAACAGACAGGGCAACTGGAAACACCATATATTTT. The full variable domain, its missing parts supplied by reference TRBV5-5 and TRBJ1-3, is DAGVTQSPTHLIKTRGQQVTLRCSPISGHKSVSWYQQVLGQGPQFIFQYYEKEERGRGNFPDRFSARQFPNYSSELNVNALLLGDSALYLCASSSTDRATGNTIYFGEGSWLTVV.

The chain links TRBV21-1 to TRBJ1-1. TRBV21-1 is deemed a pseudogene. CDR3 size: 19 residues. DNA for the CDR3: TGTGCCAGCAGCAAAGCTAGCCTAAACCCGGCAGAATTGAACACTGAAGCTTTCTTT. Translating it yields CASSKASLNPAELNTEAFF.

This clone has only a few counts. The CDR3 DNA sequence: TGTGCCAGCAGTGAAAGGGGCTCTGGAAACACCATATATTTT. Translated, it gives CASSERGSGNTIYF. The V gene is TRBV6-1, the J gene TRBJ1-3; D is possibly TRBD1 (5 bases). The V end was cut by 2 bases, the J end by 0 bases, with 5 bases between. The CDR3 runs to 14 residues. Germline-derived CDR1 and CDR2 are MNHNS and SASEGT.

This chain connects TRBV30 to TRBJ1-2; no definite D call. This CDR3 has 14 amino acids. The germline V gene has CDR1 GTSNPN and CDR2 SVGIG (reference sequence). The ends were cut back, 1 base at V and 7 bases at J, with 16 bases in the middle. The CDR3 DNA sequence: TGTGCCTGGAGTGACCCCGGGAAAAGTATTGGCTACACCTTC. The encoded protein is CAWSDPGKSIGYTF.

This clone came up once. This chain links TRBV24-1 with TRBJ2-3; tentatively, D is TRBD2 (7 bases). The CDR3 runs 15 residues. V was cut by 0 bases and J by 3 bases, with 9 bases left in between. CDR1 is KGHDR, CDR2 SFDVKD, per germline. This CDR3 is CATSDLRGATDTQYF. The CDR3 DNA reads as TGTGCCACCAGTGATTTGCGGGGGGCGACAGATACGCAGTATTTT.

The chain links TRBV18 to TRBJ1-5; 9 bases agree with TRBD1. The CDR3 extends over 16 amino acids. V lost 5 bases to trimming and J lost 4 bases; unmatched junction nucleotides: 9. In germline, CDR1 is KGHSH, CDR2 LQKENI. The CDR3 sequence: CASSSQGQGGNQPQHF. Written as DNA, the CDR3 is TGTGCCAGCTCATCGCAGGGACAGGGTGGGAATCAGCCCCAGCATTTT. Full variable domain (remainder filled in from reference TRBV18 and TRBJ1-5): NAGVMQNPRHLVRRRGQEARLRCSPMKGHSHVYWYRQLPEEGLKFMVYLQKENIIDESGMPKERFSAEFPKEGPSILRIQQVVRGDSAAYFCASSSQGQGGNQPQHFGDGTRLSIL.

The chain has TRBV11-2 and TRBJ1-1, with TRBD1 identical over 8 bases. V gave up 7 bases and J gave up 3 bases; unmatched junction bases: 4. CDR1 and CDR2 (germline): SGHAT, FQNNGV. The CDR3 has 13 residues. The CDR3 nucleotides are TGTGCCAGCACCCTGGACAGGGACACTGAAGCTTTCTTT. This encodes CASTLDRDTEAFF.

The chain has TRBV5-1 and TRBJ1-3, with no clear D. This CDR3 has 17 amino acids. Germline-derived CDR1 and CDR2 are SGHRS and YFSETQ. The V gene lost 3 bases and the J gene lost 4 bases, with 20 bases spanning the gap. CDR3 sequence (DNA): TGCGCCAGCAGCTCCTATTTGGATGTAGCGGGCGGAAACACCATATATTTT. Amino acids: CASSSYLDVAGGNTIYF.

This rearrangement joins TRBV5-1 to TRBJ2-5; TRBD2 is a possible D gene (6 bases). V was cut by 0 bases and J by 5 bases, with 14 bases left in between. Germline CDR1 reads SGHRS; CDR2 reads YFSETQ. CDR3 size: 15 residues. The CDR3 reads CASSLGNGSPETQYF. The CDR3 nucleotides are TGCGCCAGCAGCTTGGGAAACGGGAGTCCGGAGACCCAGTACTTC.

The V gene is TRBV15, the J gene TRBJ2-7, with 7 nucleotides matching TRBD2. The CDR3 has 14 residues. In germline, CDR1 is LNHNV, CDR2 YYDKDF (reference sequence). V gave up 3 bases and J gave up 2 bases; unmatched junction bases: 4. The CDR3, as DNA: TGTGCCACCAGCAGGTCGCTAGCGGCCTACGAGCAGTACTTC. As protein: CATSRSLAAYEQYF.

The rearrangement joins TRBV18 to TRBJ2-5; a possible D gene is TRBD1 (5 bases). V gave up 0 bases and J gave up 1 base, with 6 bases separating them. This CDR3 spans 14 amino acids. Germline CDR1 KGHSH, CDR2 LQKENI. CDR3 DNA: TGTGCCAGCTCACCACCGCAGGGCCAAGAGACCCAGTACTTC. Amino acids: CASSPPQGQETQYF.

Remarks on this clone: The junction shows a germline mismatch at one end, possibly a read error. This chain connects TRBV4-1 to TRBJ2-1; 8 bases line up with TRBD2. The CDR3 length is 13 residues. Germline CDR1 MGHRA, CDR2 YSYEKL. The CDR3 nucleotides are TGCGCCAGCAGCCAAGAAGAGACTAGCGTTTTGGTCTTC. Residues: CASSQEETSVLVF.

The chain's CDR3 is CASSPPDLTLDEQFF. The CDR3 DNA sequence: TGTGCCAGCAGCCCCCCCGACTTGACCTTGGATGAGCAGTTCTTC. This rearrangement joins TRBV6-2 or TRBV6-3 to TRBJ2-1; D unresolved. Germline CDR1 and CDR2: MNHEY and SVGEGT. CDR3 length equals 15 residues. With 6 bases removed from V and 8 bases from J, the gap between germline ends came to 20 bases.

J is TRBJ2-7 and V is TRBV30; D is perhaps TRBD1 (6 bases). Germline assignment: CDR1 GTSNPN and CDR2 SVGIG (reference sequence). Trimming stripped 2 bases from V and 7 bases from J, with 18 bases between. The CDR3 has 14 amino acids. For the CDR3, the DNA is TGTGCCTGGAGTCTCTCCCGGACAGTCAGAGAGCAGTACTTC. This gives the protein CAWSLSRTVREQYF.

The chain uses TRBV7-3 and TRBJ2-1; 7 positions match TRBD2. After removal of 5 bases from V and 9 bases from J, the junction contained 4 bases not matched to a gene. This CDR3 has 12 amino acids. From germline, CDR1 is SGHTA and CDR2 FQGTGA. The CDR3, as DNA: TGTGCCAGCAGCCTCGGGGAGGGTGAGCAGTTCTTC. Translated, it gives CASSLGEGEQFF.

The chain has TRBV2 and TRBJ2-7, with 11 bases fitting TRBD1. V lost 6 bases and J lost 4; bases outside the gene matches: 5. This CDR3 has 14 residues. In germline, CDR1 is SNHLY, CDR2 FYNNEI. CDR3 in amino acids: CASRPGQGVYEQYF. The DNA of the CDR3 is TGTGCCAGCAGACCGGGACAGGGGGTGTACGAGCAGTACTTC.

The sample holds one count of this clone. This rearrangement joins TRBV6-2 or TRBV6-3 to TRBJ1-1, with TRBD1 identical over 7 bases. Per germline, CDR1 MNHEY and CDR2 SVGEGT. V shed 3 bases and J 3 bases; nucleotides not matched to a gene: 1. The CDR3 loop spans 13 amino acids. Here the CDR3 DNA reads TGTGCCAGCAGTTATACAGGGGACACTGAAGCTTTCTTT. Amino acids: CASSYTGDTEAFF.

The rearrangement links TRBV10-3 to TRBJ2-7; D call uncertain. The V end was cut by 1 base, the J end by 0 bases, with 7 bases between. Germline assignment: CDR1 ENHRY and CDR2 SYGVKD. The CDR3 covers 14 residues. The CDR3 is CAISELAYSYEQYF. CDR3 in DNA: TGTGCCATCAGTGAGTTGGCTTACTCCTACGAGCAGTACTTC.

The chain employs TRBV4-3 and TRBJ1-2; 7 bases align to TRBD1. CDR3 length: 14 residues. Germline CDR1 and CDR2: LGHNA and YSLEER. V shed 4 bases, J shed 4 bases, and the junction held 6 bases outside the gene matches. The CDR3 region has the DNA TGCGCCAGCAGCCCGACAGGGTTGGCCTATGGCTACACCTTC. Protein product: CASSPTGLAYGYTF.

The V call is TRBV24-1, the J call TRBJ2-1, with 9 bases aligning to TRBD1. Germline values: CDR1 KGHDR, CDR2 SFDVKD. This CDR3 region has 16 residues. The V gene end was trimmed by 3 bases and the J gene end by 8 bases; junction bases not matched to a gene: 10. The CDR3 region is CATSDPKRGQGYEQFF. In DNA form, the CDR3 reads TGTGCCACCAGTGATCCGAAAAGGGGACAGGGCTATGAGCAGTTCTTC.

V and J are TRBV20-1 and TRBJ2-1; D call uncertain. The CDR3 contains 10 residues. In germline, CDR1 is DFQATT, CDR2 SNEGSKA (reference sequence). CDR3 amino acids: CSGYTNEQFF. CDR3 sequence (DNA): TGCAGCGGGTATACCAATGAGCAGTTCTTC.

The V gene is TRBV24-1, the J gene TRBJ1-2; D remains ambiguous. Trimming removed 5 bases at V and 6 bases at J, with 9 bases between. This CDR3 spans 12 amino acids. Germline V gene data show CDR1 as KGHDR and CDR2 as SFDVKD. In DNA form, the CDR3 reads TGTGCCACCAGTGGTAGCGACGATGGCTACACCTTC. This codes for CATSGSDDGYTF.

The chain joins TRBV19 to TRBJ1-4, with D uncertain. Germline V gene lookup returns CDR1 LNHDA and CDR2 SQIVND (reference sequence). This CDR3 is 16 amino acids long. The V end lost 6 bases, the J end lost 3 bases, and 17 bases lay between the germline ends. CDR3: CASRPGLRPPNEKLFF. The CDR3 region has the DNA TGTGCCAGTAGACCGGGTCTAAGACCTCCTAATGAAAAACTGTTTTTT.